The 2 T cell receptor beta chains listed next were all sequenced from one sample in a study of T cells in Graves' hyperthyroidism and ophthalmopathy. What was amplified from RNA transcripts were TCR beta CDR3 regions. During a first-round RT-PCR of the TCR CDR3, the HTBI primer set was used. TCRdb ran MiXCR on the multiplex PCR reads and lists one entry per CDR3 protein. The repertoire holds more than 500,000 distinct CDR3 sequences, 15% to 20% seen once, with 3.8% in the top ten. Sequences were obtained from blood. Every receptor here comes from a woman younger than 45 with Graves' hyperthyroidism.

This clonotype was detected many times. This chain uses TRBV18 with TRBJ2-5; maybe TRBD2 (6 bases). The CDR3 extends over 14 amino acids. Trimming took 3 bases from V and 3 from J, leaving 11 bases between them. CDR1 and CDR2 from the germline V gene are KGHSH and LQKENI. CDR3 bases: TGTGCCAGCTCACCCGGGACTTCCAAAGAGACCCAGTACTTC. As protein: CASSPGTSKETQYF.

This clonotype was observed at least ten times. The chain joins TRBV25-1 to TRBJ1-1; 7 bases line up with TRBD1. Germline assignment: CDR1 MGHDK and CDR2 SYGVNS. V lost 8 bases and J lost 3; bases outside the gene matches: 9. There are 14 residues in the CDR3. The CDR3 nucleotides are TGTGCCAGCGCAGGGGGTAGGGGGTACACTGAAGCTTTCTTT. It specifies CASAGGRGYTEAFF.